This entry features one T cell receptor beta chain sequence. The antigen is unknown. The sample is drawn from a study of T-cell reconstitution after alpha-beta-depleted transplantation in children. Researchers prepared the TCRbeta library using unique molecular identifiers, the study reports. In TCRdb, the PCR reads were re-called with MiXCR into one record per CDR3 protein. In the table there are some 550,000 distinct CDR3 sequences, approximately 22% of which are singletons. Findings of the study overall: Newly made T cells mostly supplied T-cell counts and diversity one year after transplant. Expanded clones from the graft, numbering several hundred, reportedly supplied alpha-beta T cells about two months after transplant. Some patients' high day-60 TCRbeta diversity was attributed to recipient cells surviving conditioning.

V lost 7 bases and J lost 0; bases outside the gene matches: 11. CDR1 and CDR2 from the germline V gene are SQVTM and ANQGSEA. This CDR3 has 15 residues. The V and J genes are TRBV29-1 and TRBJ2-7; 8 nucleotides agree with TRBD1. The TCR originated in a boy younger than two who had a stem cell transplant for acute myeloid leukemia, so the T cells may come from the graft donor. Material: PBMCs, mostly from graft donor cells, obtained 360 days after TCRalphabeta/CD19-depleted stem cell transplant. CDR3 bases: TGCAGCGGGGGGGACAGGTTGGGGTCCTCCTACGAGCAGTACTTC. Its protein is CSGGDRLGSSYEQYF.